These 22 T cell receptor beta chains originate from one sample sequenced in a study of TIL therapy for anti-PD-1-resistant metastatic lung cancer. The time point is: pre-treatment sample, taken before nivolumab and TIL therapy. The immunoSEQ assay was v3. Here immunoSEQ multiplex PCR was the method, and the copy in TCRdb shows in-frame clones only, minus some. The sample consists of 25,000 to 35,000 clones, 60% to 80% of them appearing once. The sequencing used blood, collected at baseline. The origin of the receptors is a woman between 30 and 79 years old with non-small cell lung cancer.

The J gene is TRBJ2-4, the V gene TRBV10-3; TRBD2 agrees at 8 bases. The CDR3 spans 17 residues. J lost 0 bases, V lost 0 bases, and 4 bases had no gene match. CDR1 and CDR2 from the germline V gene are ENHRY and SYGVKD. The chain's CDR3 is CAISESTGGGAKNIQYF. The CDR3 DNA reads TGTGCCATCAGTGAGTCCACGGGAGGGGGAGCCAAAAACATTCAGTACTTC.

In this sample, this clone turned up a few times. The chain couples TRBV27 to TRBJ1-1; D is possibly TRBD1 (6 bases). CDR1 is MNHEY and CDR2 is SMNVEV in the germline V gene (reference sequence). The CDR3 covers 17 residues. Deletions cut 1 base from V and 7 bases from J, with 22 bases between. The CDR3 reads CASSLFRLRSGGLEAFF. CDR3 DNA: TGTGCCAGCAGTTTATTTCGATTAAGGAGTGGGGGCCTTGAAGCTTTCTTT.

The CDR3 coding sequence is TGTGCCAGCAGTACGGGGGGACAGGAGAGCTCCTACGAGCAGTACTTC. Translating gives CASSTGGQESSYEQYF. The V gene is TRBV27, the J gene TRBJ2-7, with a tentative D call TRBD1 (8 bases). The germline CDR1 and CDR2 sequences are MNHEY and SMNVEV (reference sequence). Trimming removed 5 bases from V and 0 bases from J, with 17 bases in between. The CDR3 contains 16 residues.

This clone was seen only a few times. The chain couples TRBV7-8 to TRBJ1-3; perhaps TRBD1 as D (6 bases). This CDR3 is built from 15 residues. The V gene's germline CDR1 is SGHVS and CDR2 FQNEAQ. Trimming cost V 5 bases and J 4 bases, with 15 bases left between them. The CDR3 DNA is TGTGCCAGCAGCCCCGGGACATCGGACGGAAACACCATATATTTT. It translates to CASSPGTSDGNTIYF.

Comment on this clone: Compared with germline, one end of the junction differs, possibly owing to a read error. This same CDR3 is encoded by further DNA sequences in the sample. The chain joins TRBV6-1 to TRBJ2-7, with TRBD1 matching over 7 bases. There are 13 residues in the CDR3. Germline-derived CDR1 and CDR2 are MNHNS and SASEGT. Written as DNA, the CDR3 is TGTGCCAGCGGCGACAGGGCCGCCTACGAACAGTACTTC. This gives the protein CASGDRAAYEQYF.

The CDR3 loop is CSVFGGRTKETQYF. Written as DNA, the CDR3 is TGCAGCGTTTTTGGGGGGCGCACCAAAGAGACCCAGTACTTC. The chain carries TRBV29-1 and TRBJ2-5, with D tentatively TRBD1 or TRBD2 (6 bases each). There are 14 residues in the CDR3. Looked up from germline, CDR1 is SQVTM and CDR2 is ANQGSEA. V was trimmed by 5 bases and J by 3 bases, leaving 16 bases between them.

The V call is TRBV7-2, the J call TRBJ2-3; D is possibly TRBD2 (5 bases). V was clipped by 3 bases and J by 1 base, with 14 bases between them. This CDR3 is built from 16 residues. Germline CDR1 is SGHTA and CDR2 is FQGNSA. In DNA form, the CDR3 reads TGTGCCAGCAGCTTCAACAAGCGGCCGGGCACAGATACGCAGTATTTT. It codes for CASSFNKRPGTDTQYF.

As for this clone: The sample has other DNA sequences that encode this CDR3 too. The chain uses TRBV28 and TRBJ1-1; no clear D gene. CDR3 length: 13 residues. The V end lost 6 bases, the J end lost 1 base, and 9 bases lay between the germline ends. The germline CDR1 and CDR2 sequences are MDHEN and SYDVKM. CDR3 protein: CASSLRENTEAFF. The CDR3 region has the DNA TGTGCCAGCAGCCTTAGGGAGAACACTGAAGCTTTCTTT.

This chain uses TRBV30 with TRBJ2-5, with D possibly TRBD2 on 6 matching bases. Germline V gene sequence: CDR1 GTSNPN, CDR2 SVGIG (reference sequence). CDR3 length equals 15 residues. Trimming stripped 0 bases from V and 2 bases from J, with 13 bases between. DNA of the CDR3: TGTGCCTGGAGTGTACTAGCCGGCTCTCAAGAGACCCAGTACTTC. Its protein product is CAWSVLAGSQETQYF.

The chain uses TRBV30 and TRBJ2-7; D gene ambiguous. V was pared by 1 base and J by 4 bases, with 8 bases between. The CDR3 spans 12 residues. CDR1 is GTSNPN, CDR2 SVGIG, per germline (reference sequence). This chain's CDR3 is CAWSGGGYEQYF. In nucleotides, the CDR3 is TGTGCCTGGAGTGGGGGTGGGTACGAGCAGTACTTC.

The chain is built from TRBV2 and TRBJ2-7; D not resolved. Trimming stripped 4 bases from V and 6 bases from J, with 10 bases between. The germline V gene encodes CDR1 SNHLY and CDR2 FYNNEI. The CDR3 covers 12 residues. The CDR3 coding sequence is TGTGCCAGCAGTGCAAACAGCCTCGAGCAGTACTTC. It yields the protein CASSANSLEQYF. The full variable domain, its missing parts supplied by reference TRBV2 and TRBJ2-7, is EPEVTQTPSHQVTQMGQEVILRCVPISNHLYFYWYRQILGQKVEFLVSFYNNEISEKSEIFDDQFSVERPDGSNFTLKIRSTKLEDSAMYFCASSANSLEQYFGPGTRLTVT.

This chain joins TRBV6-5 and TRBJ1-2; 9 bases map to TRBD1. J was trimmed by 4 bases and V by 0 bases; bases with no gene match: 6. Germline-derived CDR1 and CDR2 are MNHEY and SVGAGI. The CDR3 is 16 amino acids. This CDR3 reads CASSYSSPGQGYGYTF. CDR3 in DNA: TGTGCCAGCAGTTACTCGAGCCCGGGACAGGGCTATGGCTACACCTTC.

The rearrangement joins TRBV7-6 to TRBJ2-1; the match to TRBD2 covers 11 bases. This CDR3 spans 16 amino acids. Germline values: CDR1 SGHVS, CDR2 FNYEAQ. V lost 1 base to trimming and J lost 7 bases; unmatched junction nucleotides: 6. The CDR3 is CASSLVVAGGRNEQFF. The CDR3 DNA follows: TGTGCCAGCAGCTTAGTGGTAGCGGGAGGGCGGAATGAGCAGTTCTTC.

This clone was seen only a few times. The V call is TRBV19, the J call TRBJ1-2; weak D call: TRBD1 (5 bases). The CDR3 has 14 residues. From germline, CDR1 is LNHDA and CDR2 SQIVND (reference sequence). V was shortened by 5 bases and J by 4 bases, with 14 bases between the two germline ends. CDR3 amino acids: CASSLQGRIYGYTF. DNA for the CDR3: TGTGCCAGTAGTCTTCAGGGACGGATCTATGGCTACACCTTC.

The chain uses TRBV15 and TRBJ1-5, with D tentatively TRBD1 (5 bases). Trimming removed 4 bases at V and 0 bases at J, with 13 bases between. CDR3 length equals 16 residues. Germline V gene data show CDR1 as LNHNV and CDR2 as YYDKDF (reference sequence). The CDR3 protein is CATSIMGPGSNQPQHF. DNA for the CDR3: TGTGCCACCAGCATAATGGGGCCCGGTAGCAATCAGCCCCAGCATTTT.

The chain uses TRBV7-9 and TRBJ2-1, with D hard to call. V dropped 5 bases and J dropped 8 bases, with 13 bases sitting between them. CDR3 length equals 13 residues. CDR1 SEHNR and CDR2 FQNEAQ come from the germline V gene (reference sequence). The CDR3 loop reads CASSPSTWDEQFF. The CDR3 DNA reads TGTGCCAGCAGCCCTTCTACCTGGGATGAGCAGTTCTTC.

The chain recombines TRBV7-2 with TRBJ2-1, with 11 bases that match TRBD2. Trimming cost V 3 bases and J 5 bases; bases outside gene matches: 3. The length of the CDR3 is 15 residues. Germline V CDR1 and CDR2: SGHTA, FQGNSA. CDR3 nucleotides: TGTGCCAGCAGCTTGTTTAGCGGGAGGGACAATGAGCAGTTCTTC. Its protein is CASSLFSGRDNEQFF.

Comments on this clone: One junction end disagrees with the germline gene, perhaps due to a read error. This chain uses TRBV6-4 with TRBJ2-7; the D call may be TRBD1 or TRBD2 (5 bases each). The germline V gene encodes CDR1 MRHNA and CDR2 SNTAGT. CDR3 size: 12 residues. This chain's CDR3 is CASSGDGRPLDF. In DNA, the CDR3 is TGTGCCAGCAGTGGGGACGGACGCCCATTGGACTTC.

A single count supports this clone. The rearrangement joins TRBV5-1 to TRBJ1-6; D gene unclear. The CDR3 is 15 amino acids. V dropped 0 bases and J dropped 9 bases, with 13 bases sitting between them. Germline assignment: CDR1 SGHRS and CDR2 YFSETQ. CDR3 coding DNA: TGCGCCAGCAGCTTGGCCTCTCCCCAGCTTTCACCCCTCCACTTT. This codes for CASSLASPQLSPLHF.

This sequence joins TRBV19 and TRBJ2-1, with 8 bases fitting TRBD2. Unmatched junction bases numbered 5, after V lost 10 bases and J lost 0 bases. The CDR3 runs 14 residues. The V gene's germline CDR1 is LNHDA and CDR2 SQIVND (reference sequence). CDR3 amino acids: CATVAGSSYNEQFF. The CDR3 region has the DNA TGTGCCACCGTAGCGGGGTCCTCCTACAATGAGCAGTTCTTC.

V usage is TRBV20-1 and J usage is TRBJ1-2, with 9 bases matching TRBD1. The CDR3 covers 11 residues. CDR1 and CDR2 from the germline V gene are DFQATT and SNEGSKA (reference sequence). The CDR3 is CSHRGLYGYTF. Written as DNA, the CDR3 is TGCAGCCACAGGGGGCTATATGGCTACACCTTC.

The J gene is TRBJ2-3, the V gene TRBV5-6; TRBD2 aligns across 10 bases. Unmatched junction bases numbered 13, after V lost 1 base and J lost 2 bases. This CDR3 region has 19 residues. Per the germline V gene, CDR1 is SGHDT and CDR2 is YYEEEE. CDR3 coding DNA: TGTGCCAGCAGCTTGCCCCCGGGTTCTAGCGGGGGAACCACAGATACGCAGTATTTT. Its protein product is CASSLPPGSSGGTTDTQYF.